This T cell receptor beta chain was sequenced in a study of T cells in Graves' hyperthyroidism and ophthalmopathy. Study-wide results and caveats: Blood shared most expanded thyroid clonotypes above 0.001.

Amplified TCR beta CDR3 regions came from RNA transcripts. A first-round RT-PCR of the TCR CDR3 used the HTBI primer set. A single record per CDR3 protein comes from TCRdb applying MiXCR to the multiplex PCR reads. In the table there are hundreds of thousands of distinct CDR3 sequences, roughly 14% of which are singletons. Points on this clonotype: Its cognate antigen is unknown.

Patients aged 18 to 65 had newly diagnosed hyperthyroidism that had lasted under 2 months. The PBMCs had their origin in 7.5 to 10 ml of fresh peripheral blood. The CDR3 sequence is 14 residues long. The ends were cut back, 3 bases at V and 1 base at J, with 8 bases in the middle. Germline V gene data show CDR1 as SEHNR and CDR2 as FQNEAQ (reference sequence). Sample: blood. The chain joins TRBV7-9 to TRBJ2-3, with unresolved D. The TCR originated in a woman aged 18-29 years with Graves' hyperthyroidism. The CDR3 nucleotides read TGTGCCAGCAGCTTCAAACAGCGCACAGATACGCAGTATTTT. Translation: CASSFKQRTDTQYF.